This T cell receptor (beta chain) came from a study of T-cell memory formation after mild COVID-19. TCRdb independently ran MiXCR on the 5' RACE reads; one entry per CDR3 protein. Here the sample spans about 540,000 distinct CDR3 sequences, about a fifth being singletons. This CDR3 spans 16 amino acids. The V segment lost 4 bases and the J segment 8 bases; nucleotides outside the gene matches: 9. Sequencing used PBMCs or a T cell subset sorted from them (not recorded which). The genes are TRBV12-3 or TRBV12-4 and TRBJ1-3; 12 nucleotides align to TRBD1. This TCR was recovered from an adult woman who had mild COVID-19 (a few samples of this study predate the infection). Cell type and time point are not known. DNA for the CDR3: TGTGCCAGCAGTTCCGGAGGGACAGGGGGCGAGGACACCATATATTTT. Amino acid sequence: CASSSGGTGGEDTIYF.